This T cell receptor (beta chain) emerged from a study of shared clonotypes between healthy human individuals. The wider study: A couple of women and a few men aged 18 to 49 made up the donors.

Notes on the study in general: Rarefaction revealed incomplete sorted-subset sequencing despite large depth.

On this clone itself: Its specificity is unknown.

Using immunoSEQ multiplex PCR, the repertoire was profiled, and TCRdb retains in-frame clones only, with some absent. The profile covers a few million clones, with roughly 95% appearing a single time and approximately 0.13% taken by the ten largest. The V and J ends lost 3 bases and 4 bases respectively, with 14 bases between them. CDR3 length: 14 amino acids. CDR1 is SGDLS, CDR2 YYNGEE, per germline. Those who donated, Caucasian adults without exception, all lived in Nashville, Tennessee. Splitting the CD4+ cells yielded a CD45RA+ naive subset and a CD45RA-negative memory subset. Sequencing was carried out using naive CD4+ T cells sorted from blood. As for subset: CD45RA+ positively selected. The TCR originated in a man younger than 35 in good health. The chain is built from TRBV9 and TRBJ2-7; D may be TRBD1 (6 bases). This chain's CDR3 is CASSEQGSNYEQYF. CDR3 in DNA: TGTGCCAGCAGCGAACAGGGTAGCAATTACGAGCAGTACTTC.